This entry lists 13 T cell receptor beta chains sequenced from one sample in a study of T cell changes during pregnancy in multiple sclerosis. The protocol was immunoSEQ multiplex PCR, while the TCRdb copy is restricted to in-frame clones and leaves out a portion. This sample has about 69,000 clones, with approximately 90% found just once. The sequencing used peripheral blood, collected in the third trimester of pregnancy. All receptors derive from a female donor with multiple sclerosis, enrolled in a pregnancy study.

The chain couples TRBV4-1 to TRBJ2-5, with D maybe TRBD2 (6 bases). The CDR3 is made up of 16 amino acids. The germline V gene has CDR1 MGHRA and CDR2 YSYEKL. The V end lost 4 bases, the J end lost 5 bases, and 20 bases lay between the germline ends. The CDR3 loop reads CASSRRSGGIAETQYF. CDR3 DNA: TGCGCCAGCAGCCGGCGATCAGGCGGGATCGCGGAGACCCAGTACTTC.

The CDR3 spells CASSPGGTGYGYTF. CDR3 sequence (DNA): TGTGCCAGCTCACCAGGGGGCACCGGCTATGGCTACACCTTC. This chain links TRBV18 with TRBJ1-2; D is possibly TRBD1 (6 bases). The length of the CDR3 is 14 residues. V lost 2 bases to trimming and J lost 4 bases, with 11 bases between them. Germline CDR1 KGHSH, CDR2 LQKENI.

This clone has only one observation. The V and J genes are TRBV5-6 and TRBJ1-4, with no clear D. Germline V gene data show CDR1 as SGHDT and CDR2 as YYEEEE. With 0 bases removed from V and 6 bases from J, the gap between germline ends came to 6 bases. This CDR3 has 13 amino acids. The CDR3: CASSLVRDEKLFF. DNA for the CDR3: TGTGCCAGCAGCTTGGTGAGGGATGAAAAACTGTTTTTT.

The V and J genes are TRBV28 and TRBJ2-6; perhaps TRBD2 as D (5 bases). V was cut by 7 bases and J by 0 bases, with 13 bases left in between. The CDR3 has 16 amino acids. From germline, CDR1 is MDHEN and CDR2 SYDVKM. The CDR3 bases are TGTGCCAGCACTCTCGGCGGGCGCTCTGGGGCCAACGTCCTGACTTTC. It codes for CASTLGGRSGANVLTF.

V gene TRBV18 combines with J gene TRBJ1-1, with 7 bases fitting TRBD1. This CDR3 region has 15 residues. V gave up 2 bases and J gave up 2 bases; unmatched junction bases: 5. Germline lookup yields CDR1 KGHSH and CDR2 LQKENI. The CDR3, as DNA: TGTGCCAGCTCACCAGGGGGGACAGACAACACTGAAGCTTTCTTT. Protein product: CASSPGGTDNTEAFF.

The J gene is TRBJ2-3, the V gene TRBV7-2; D is unclear. The CDR3 runs 16 residues. V lost 2 bases and J 2 bases, leaving 14 bases between the germline ends. Per germline, CDR1 SGHTA and CDR2 FQGNSA. The CDR3 reads CASSLKTRLPTDTQYF. CDR3 DNA sequence: TGTGCCAGCAGCTTAAAAACGCGTCTCCCCACAGATACGCAGTATTTT. Full variable domain (remainder filled in from reference TRBV7-2 and TRBJ2-3): GAGVSQSPSNKVTEKGKDVELRCDPISGHTALYWYRQSLGQGLEFLIYFQGNSAPDKSGLPSDRFSAERTGGSVSTLTIQRTQQEDSAVYLCASSLKTRLPTDTQYFGPGTRLTVL.

This sequence joins TRBV9 and TRBJ2-3; TRBD1 might be the D (5 bases). The germline CDR1 and CDR2 sequences are SGDLS and YYNGEE. Trimming stripped 4 bases from V and 6 bases from J, with 18 bases between. This CDR3 spans 15 amino acids. CDR3 in amino acids: CASSPSGFPRDTQYF. In DNA, the CDR3 is TGTGCCAGCAGCCCTTCAGGGTTCCCTAGGGATACGCAGTATTTT.

Only one count was recorded for this clone. The chain is built from TRBV30 and TRBJ1-4; a possible D gene is TRBD1 (6 bases). The V and J ends lost 8 bases and 2 bases respectively, with 12 bases between them. Germline CDR1 GTSNPN, CDR2 SVGIG (reference sequence). The CDR3 totals 13 residues. The CDR3 protein is CAIQGATNEKLFF. Here the CDR3 DNA reads TGTGCCATACAGGGTGCCACTAATGAAAAACTGTTTTTT.

This chain connects TRBV9 to TRBJ1-3; 9 bases agree with TRBD1. After removal of 1 base from V and 1 base from J, the junction contained 12 bases not matched to a gene. Germline values: CDR1 SGDLS, CDR2 YYNGEE. The CDR3 has 19 amino acids. The CDR3 loop reads CASSVSPSAGTGSGNTIYF. The CDR3 coding sequence is TGTGCCAGCAGCGTATCCCCCTCGGCCGGGACAGGGTCTGGAAACACCATATATTTT.

The rearrangement joins TRBV5-4 to TRBJ2-7, with D possibly being TRBD2 (6 bases). V was pared by 4 bases and J by 2 bases, with 16 bases between. Looked up from germline, CDR1 is SGHNT and CDR2 is YYREEE (reference sequence). The CDR3 consists of 15 residues. This CDR3 is CASSQPGERAYEQYF. CDR3 nucleotide sequence: TGTGCCAGCAGCCAGCCGGGGGAGCGAGCCTACGAGCAGTACTTC.

This chain links TRBV7-2 with TRBJ2-3; tentative D call: TRBD1 (5 bases). Trimming removed 2 bases at V and 2 bases at J, with 20 bases between. Germline CDR1 and CDR2: SGHTA and FQGNSA. The CDR3 totals 18 residues. This CDR3 is CASSLTVGRADLTDTQYF. CDR3 nucleotides: TGTGCCAGCAGCTTAACGGTCGGCAGGGCTGACCTCACAGATACGCAGTATTTT.

This chain uses TRBV28 with TRBJ1-1, with TRBD1 as a possible D gene (6 bases). Between the trimmed V and J ends, which lost 6 bases and 2 bases, there was a span of 16 bases. The CDR3 extends over 15 amino acids. CDR1 is MDHEN, CDR2 SYDVKM, per germline. The CDR3 bases are TGTGCCAGCAGGATACCAGGGGATTTTAACACTGAAGCTTTCTTT. Translation gives CASRIPGDFNTEAFF.

The J gene is TRBJ1-2, the V gene TRBV9; D perhaps matches TRBD1 (5 bases). Germline lookup yields CDR1 SGDLS and CDR2 YYNGEE. The CDR3 totals 15 residues. The germline V and J ends were trimmed by 0 bases and 3 bases, with 12 bases remaining between them. In nucleotides, the CDR3 is TGTGCCAGCAGCGTAGATCCACGGACACACTATGGCTACACCTTC. Translation: CASSVDPRTHYGYTF.